This T cell receptor (beta chain) originates from a study of CD8 T cells in ankylosing spondylitis. General study points: From matched ankylosing spondylitis synovial fluid, disease-linked clones were reportedly recovered at significantly enriched levels. Apparently characteristic of ankylosing spondylitis blood was a TCR beta motif (eight highly homologous variants).

TCRdb analysed the 5' RACE reads with MiXCR anew, one entry per CDR3 protein. In the table there are around 130,000 distinct CDR3 sequences, around 9.3% of which are singletons. The V gene's germline CDR1 is LGHDT and CDR2 YNNKEL (reference sequence). The trim removed 0 bases at V and 12 bases at J, leaving 8 bases unmatched. The CDR3 length is 14 residues. With respect to this clonotype: The antigen remains undetermined. A much larger clonotype is one base distant, so this may be a read error.

The sequenced material came from blood, either unsorted or a sorted T cell fraction (not recorded which). The clonotype originates from a male donor with ankylosing spondylitis or in good health (not recorded which). This chain connects TRBV3-1 to TRBJ2-1; 7 bases are shared with TRBD2. CDR3 loop: CASSQDSGGRWQFF. The CDR3 coding sequence is TGTGCCAGCAGCCAAGATAGCGGCGGGAGATGGCAGTTCTTC.